This TCR beta chain was captured in a study of control samples from healthy donors and cancer patients. Produced via immunoSEQ multiplex PCR; TCRdb's table is partial and in-frame only. The sample shows around 59,000 clones, roughly 90% of them seen only once. Germline V CDR1 and CDR2: SGHRS, YFSETQ. V shed 0 bases and J shed 5 bases, with 7 bases lying between them. The CDR3 runs 13 residues. The V gene is TRBV5-1, the J gene TRBJ2-3; D perhaps matches TRBD1 (5 bases). Material for sequencing was PBMCs. The clonotype comes from a man between 35 and 55 years old with colorectal cancer. CDR3 region: CASSLVGVDTQYF. As DNA, the CDR3 is TGCGCCAGCAGCTTGGTAGGGGTAGATACGCAGTATTTT. Looking up the rest from reference TRBV5-1 and TRBJ2-3 gives the full variable domain: KAGVTQTPRYLIKTRGQQVTLSCSPISGHRSVSWYQQTPGQGLQFLFEYFSETQRNKGNFPGRFSGRQFSNSRSEMNVSTLELGDSALYLCASSLVGVDTQYFGPGTRLTVL.